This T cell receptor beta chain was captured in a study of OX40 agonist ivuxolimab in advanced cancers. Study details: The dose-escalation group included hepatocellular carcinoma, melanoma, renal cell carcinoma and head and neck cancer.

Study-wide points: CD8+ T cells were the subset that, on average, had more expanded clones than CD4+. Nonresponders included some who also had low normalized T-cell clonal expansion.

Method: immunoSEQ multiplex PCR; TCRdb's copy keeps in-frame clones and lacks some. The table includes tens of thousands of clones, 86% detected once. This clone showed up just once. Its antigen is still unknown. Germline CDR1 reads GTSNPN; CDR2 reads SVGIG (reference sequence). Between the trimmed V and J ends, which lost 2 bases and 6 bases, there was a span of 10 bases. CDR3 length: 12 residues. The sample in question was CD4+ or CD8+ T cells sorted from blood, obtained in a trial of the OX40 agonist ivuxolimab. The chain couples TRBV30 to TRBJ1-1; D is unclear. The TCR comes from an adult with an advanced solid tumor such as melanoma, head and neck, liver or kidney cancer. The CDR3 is CAWSLRESEAFF. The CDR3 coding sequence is TGTGCCTGGAGTTTGCGAGAATCTGAAGCTTTCTTT.